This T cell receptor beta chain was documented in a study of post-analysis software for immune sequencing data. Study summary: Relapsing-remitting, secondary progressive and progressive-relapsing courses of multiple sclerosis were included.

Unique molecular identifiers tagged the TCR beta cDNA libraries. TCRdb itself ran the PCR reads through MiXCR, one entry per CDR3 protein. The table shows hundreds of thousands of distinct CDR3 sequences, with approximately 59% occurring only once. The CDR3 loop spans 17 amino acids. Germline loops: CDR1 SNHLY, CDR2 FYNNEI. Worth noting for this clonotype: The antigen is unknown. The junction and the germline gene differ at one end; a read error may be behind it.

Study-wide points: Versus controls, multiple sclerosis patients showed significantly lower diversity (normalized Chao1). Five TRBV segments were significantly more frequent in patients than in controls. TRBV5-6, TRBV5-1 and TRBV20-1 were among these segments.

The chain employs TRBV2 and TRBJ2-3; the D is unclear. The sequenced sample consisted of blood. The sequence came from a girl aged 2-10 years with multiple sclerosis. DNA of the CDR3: TGTGTCAGCAGTGAACACGGTGGGTCACTGAGGACAGATACGCAGTATTTT. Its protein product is CVSSEHGGSLRTDTQYF.